A selection of T cell receptor beta chains follows, all from one sample in a study of type 1 regulatory T cells. Each CDR3 protein gets one entry after TCRdb re-called the reads with MiXCR. Of 80,000 to 100,000 distinct CDR3 sequences in the sample, 30% to 35% were seen once. Sequencing was performed on CD4+ T cells, either the whole sample or a sorted fraction (not recorded which). The receptors stem from a human donor in good health. Both conserved end residues are part of each CDR3. The D gene is left open where the match is weak. Where a row states a size, it is once, few, many or the class of an expanded clone; other rows omit it.

NA | TRBJ2-3 | TRBV6-1 | few | CASPQGATQYF | TGTGCCAGCCCACAGGGAGCTACGCAGTATTTT
NA | TRBJ1-2 | TRBV18 | NA | CASSPNAGVYGYTF | TGTGCCAGCTCACCAAACGCAGGCGTCTATGGCTACACCTTC
TRBD2 | TRBJ2-7 | TRBV18 | NA | CASSGLAVYEQYF | TGTGCCAGCTCGGGACTAGCGGTCTACGAGCAGTACTTC
NA | TRBJ2-5 | TRBV2 | NA | CASREDWTQETQYF | TGTGCCAGCAGGGAGGATTGGACGCAAGAGACCCAGTACTTC
NA | TRBJ2-7 | TRBV12-3/TRBV12-4 | few | CASSFGRGWNEQYF | TGTGCCAGCAGTTTTGGCAGGGGCTGGAACGAGCAGTACTTC
TRBD2 | TRBJ2-3 | TRBV20-1 | NA | CSAPLLLAGGPGRTDTQYF | TGCAGTGCCCCACTCTTACTAGCGGGAGGGCCCGGGAGGACAGATACGCAGTATTTT
TRBD1 | TRBJ1-2 | TRBV20-1 | NA | CSARAIAGTDYGYTF | TGCAGTGCTAGAGCCATTGCGGGGACAGACTATGGCTACACCTTC
TRBD1 | TRBJ2-5 | TRBV4-3 | many | CASSQVLQGVQETQYF | TGCGCCAGCAGCCAAGTATTACAGGGGGTACAAGAGACCCAGTACTTC
NA | TRBJ2-1 | TRBV30 | few | CAWREPGQHNEQFF | TGTGCCTGGAGGGAACCTGGACAACACAATGAGCAGTTCTTC
TRBD2 | TRBJ2-1 | TRBV14 | few | CASSQEGIAGLTYNEQFF | TGTGCCAGCAGCCAAGAAGGGATAGCGGGATTAACCTACAATGAGCAGTTCTTC
TRBD2 | TRBJ2-1 | TRBV15 | few | CATSPRTSGRDNEQFF | TGTGCCACCAGCCCCCGGACTAGCGGGCGGGACAATGAGCAGTTCTTC
NA | TRBJ1-6 | TRBV20-1 | NA | CSAPGTFDSPLHF | TGCAGTGCTCCCGGGACATTCGATTCACCCCTCCACTTT
NA | TRBJ2-3 | TRBV10-2 | NA | CASSPGGDTQYF | TGCGCCAGCAGCCCTGGCGGAGATACGCAGTATTTT
NA | TRBJ1-5 | TRBV5-1 | NA | CASSLGTGQNQPQHF | TGCGCCAGCAGCTTGGGTACAGGCCAAAATCAGCCCCAGCATTTT
NA | TRBJ2-1 | TRBV6-2/TRBV6-3 | NA | CASSYPSDKKGRVGEQFF | TGTGCCAGCAGTTACCCCTCCGACAAGAAGGGCAGGGTTGGGGAGCAGTTCTTC
TRBD2 | TRBJ2-7 | TRBV20-1 | NA | CSASGTSGKESYEQYF | TGCAGTGCTAGCGGTACTAGCGGGAAGGAATCCTACGAGCAGTACTTC
NA | TRBJ1-5 | TRBV27 | few | CASSFSSRGNQPQHF | TGTGCCAGCAGTTTTAGTTCAAGGGGCAATCAGCCCCAGCATTTT
NA | TRBJ1-2 | TRBV7-2 | NA | CASSPQPEGFGLYGYTF | TGTGCCAGCAGCCCTCAACCAGAGGGGTTTGGCCTCTATGGCTACACCTTC
NA | TRBJ1-5 | TRBV19 | NA | CASSQDCNQPQHF | TGTGCCAGTAGTCAGGACTGCAATCAGCCCCAGCATTTT
TRBD1 | TRBJ1-4 | TRBV12-3/TRBV12-4 | NA | CASSKNRGSNEKLFF | TGTGCCAGCAGTAAAAACAGGGGTTCTAATGAAAAACTGTTTTTT
NA | TRBJ2-7 | TRBV4-1 | NA | CASSQNSYEQYF | TGCGCCAGCAGCCAAAACTCCTACGAGCAGTACTTC
NA | TRBJ2-1 | TRBV21-1 | NA | CASSKEQGARSHEQFF | TGTGCCAGCAGCAAAGAGCAGGGGGCGAGGTCCCATGAGCAGTTCTTC
TRBD2 | TRBJ2-3 | TRBV4-3 | few | CASTPTSGRTDTQYF | TGCGCCAGCACCCCGACTAGCGGGAGAACAGATACGCAGTATTTT
TRBD2 | TRBJ2-7 | TRBV11-2 | NA | CASSLATLAGGTYEQYF | TGTGCCAGCAGCTTAGCCACCCTAGCGGGAGGTACCTACGAGCAGTACTTC
TRBD1 | TRBJ2-7 | TRBV6-1 | few | CASRDNRGTYEQYF | TGTGCCAGCAGAGATAACAGGGGTACCTACGAGCAGTACTTC
NA | TRBJ2-7 | TRBV6-5 | few | CASSPSNAVRGVYEQYF | TGTGCCAGCAGTCCGTCGAACGCCGTGAGGGGGGTCTACGAGCAGTACTTC
TRBD2 | TRBJ2-7 | TRBV7-2 | NA | CASSARLAVSYEQYF | TGTGCCAGCAGCGCCCGACTAGCGGTGTCCTACGAGCAGTACTTC
NA | TRBJ1-3 | TRBV3-1 | few | CASSPGGSGNTIYF | TGTGCCAGCAGCCCAGGCGGGTCAGGAAACACCATATATTTT
NA | TRBJ1-1 | TRBV7-9 | few | CASSLESWTEAFF | TGTGCCAGCAGCTTAGAGTCGTGGACTGAAGCTTTCTTT
TRBD2 | TRBJ2-1 | TRBV11-1 | NA | CASSLEGGRAYNEQFF | TGTGCCAGCAGCTTAGAGGGCGGGAGAGCGTACAATGAGCAGTTCTTC
NA | TRBJ2-4 | TRBV4-2 | NA | CASSPWAEGNIQYF | TGTGCCAGCAGCCCGTGGGCGGAGGGGAACATTCAGTACTTC
NA | TRBJ2-3 | TRBV5-1 | NA | CASSSPGVQQDTQYF | TGCGCCAGCAGCTCACCAGGGGTACAACAAGATACGCAGTATTTT
TRBD1 | TRBJ1-3 | TRBV2 | many | CASSEKEQGLTGDTIYF | TGTGCCAGCAGTGAGAAGGAACAGGGGCTAACTGGAGACACCATATATTTT
TRBD1 | TRBJ1-5 | TRBV29-1 | NA | CSAGTGASNQPQHF | TGCAGCGCCGGGACAGGGGCTAGCAATCAGCCCCAGCATTTT
NA | TRBJ2-7 | TRBV28 | NA | CASITGASYEQYF | TGTGCCAGCATAACGGGAGCTTCCTACGAGCAGTACTTC
NA | TRBJ2-2 | TRBV7-8 | NA | CASSLEGISGELFF | TGTGCCAGCAGCTTAGAGGGCATCAGCGGGGAGCTGTTTTTT
NA | TRBJ2-7 | TRBV7-9 | NA | CASSSLGASYEQYF | TGTGCCAGCAGCTCTTTGGGGGCTTCCTACGAGCAGTACTTC
TRBD1 | TRBJ2-2 | TRBV24-1 | NA | CATSDPGQGLPGELFF | TGTGCCACCAGTGATCCGGGACAGGGGCTTCCCGGGGAGCTGTTTTTT
TRBD2 | TRBJ2-5 | TRBV13 | few | CASSLGRTSGTGETQYF | TGTGCCAGCAGCTTAGGGAGGACTAGCGGGACCGGGGAGACCCAGTACTTC
NA | TRBJ2-3 | TRBV5-5 | few | CASSLVIPDTQYF | TGTGCCAGCAGCTTGGTTATCCCAGATACGCAGTATTTT
NA | TRBJ2-1 | TRBV19 | NA | CASSIQDSQISYNEQFF | TGTGCCAGTAGTATTCAGGACAGCCAAATTTCCTACAATGAGCAGTTCTTC
NA | TRBJ2-2 | TRBV12-5 | NA | CASYGSDAGELFF | TGTGCTAGTTATGGGTCGGACGCCGGGGAGCTGTTTTTT
NA | TRBJ2-3 | TRBV7-2 | NA | CASGSGGGADTQYF | TGTGCCAGCGGCTCTGGCGGAGGGGCAGATACGCAGTATTTT
NA | TRBJ2-2 | TRBV2 | NA | CASTGGGTGELFF | TGTGCCAGCACGGGTGGAGGCACCGGGGAGCTGTTTTTT
TRBD2 | TRBJ2-1 | TRBV5-1 | NA | CASSSEAGLAGGNEQFF | TGCGCCAGCAGCTCGGAGGCAGGACTAGCGGGGGGGAATGAGCAGTTCTTC
NA | TRBJ2-5 | TRBV14 | NA | CASSSLGQTQYF | TGTGCCAGCAGCAGCTTAGGACAGACCCAGTACTTC
TRBD2 | TRBJ2-7 | TRBV5-1 | NA | CASSFGGGSSYEQYF | TGCGCCAGCAGCTTCGGGGGGGGAAGCTCCTACGAGCAGTACTTC
NA | TRBJ2-3 | TRBV29-1 | few | CSVEEGADTQYF | TGCAGCGTTGAAGAGGGGGCGGATACGCAGTATTTT
NA | TRBJ1-4 | TRBV20-1 | NA | CSASPSAGLNEKLFF | TGCAGTGCTAGCCCCTCAGCAGGCCTTAATGAAAAACTGTTTTTT
NA | TRBJ2-1 | TRBV29-1 | NA | CSVEVSLSGPRHEQFF | TGCAGCGTTGAAGTATCCCTCTCCGGACCGCGACACGAGCAGTTCTTC
NA | TRBJ1-1 | TRBV2 | few | CAIPRQRNMNTEAFF | TGTGCCATCCCTCGACAGCGCAATATGAACACTGAAGCTTTCTTT
TRBD2 | TRBJ2-3 | TRBV20-1 | NA | CSARGLAGSGTQYF | TGCAGTGCTAGAGGACTAGCGGGCTCGGGGACGCAGTATTTT
TRBD2 | TRBJ2-1 | TRBV12-3/TRBV12-4 | NA | CASIPPRASGRSEQFF | TGTGCCAGCATCCCACCTCGGGCTAGCGGGAGGTCGGAGCAGTTCTTC
NA | TRBJ1-6 | TRBV6-1 | NA | CASTPGQTNYNSPLHF | TGTGCCAGCACCCCAGGACAGACGAATTATAATTCACCCCTCCACTTT
NA | TRBJ1-1 | TRBV3-1 | few | CASSSRQANTEAFF | TGTGCCAGCAGCTCTCGACAGGCTAACACTGAAGCTTTCTTT
TRBD2 | TRBJ2-7 | TRBV20-1 | NA | CSVPREGWDYEEYF | TGCAGTGTTCCGCGGGAGGGCTGGGACTACGAGGAGTACTTC
TRBD1 | TRBJ1-4 | TRBV5-1 | NA | CASSWGQGDHEKLFF | TGCGCCAGCAGCTGGGGACAGGGGGATCATGAAAAACTGTTTTTT